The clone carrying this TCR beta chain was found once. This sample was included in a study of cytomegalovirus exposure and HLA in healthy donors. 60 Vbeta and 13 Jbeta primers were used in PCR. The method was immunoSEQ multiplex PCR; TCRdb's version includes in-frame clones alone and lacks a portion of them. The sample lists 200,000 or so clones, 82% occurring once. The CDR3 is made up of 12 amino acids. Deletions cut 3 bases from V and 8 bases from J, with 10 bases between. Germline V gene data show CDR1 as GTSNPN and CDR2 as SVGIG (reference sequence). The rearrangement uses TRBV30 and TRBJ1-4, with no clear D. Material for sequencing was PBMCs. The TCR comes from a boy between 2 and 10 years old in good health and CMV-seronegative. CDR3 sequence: CAWSPSGEKLFF. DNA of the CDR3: TGTGCCTGGAGCCCAAGCGGGGAAAAACTGTTTTTT.